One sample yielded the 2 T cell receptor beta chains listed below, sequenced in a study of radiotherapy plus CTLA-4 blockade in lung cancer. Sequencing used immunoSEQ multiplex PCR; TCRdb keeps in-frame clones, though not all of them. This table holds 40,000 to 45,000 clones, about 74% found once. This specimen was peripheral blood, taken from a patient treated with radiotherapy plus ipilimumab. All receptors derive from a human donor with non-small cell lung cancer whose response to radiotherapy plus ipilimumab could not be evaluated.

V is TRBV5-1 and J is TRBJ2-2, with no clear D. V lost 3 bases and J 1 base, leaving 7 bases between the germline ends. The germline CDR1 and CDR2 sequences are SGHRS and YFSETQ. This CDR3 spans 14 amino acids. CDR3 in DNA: TGCGCCAGCAGCTCCTCAGGGAACACCGGGGAGCTGTTTTTT. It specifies CASSSSGNTGELFF.

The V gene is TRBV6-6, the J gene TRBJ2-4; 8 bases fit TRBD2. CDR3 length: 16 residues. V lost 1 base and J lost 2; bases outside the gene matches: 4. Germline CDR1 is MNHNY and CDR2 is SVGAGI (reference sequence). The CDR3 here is CASSYLGGRPKNIQYF. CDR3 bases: TGTGCCAGCAGTTACTTGGGCGGGAGGCCCAAAAACATTCAGTACTTC.